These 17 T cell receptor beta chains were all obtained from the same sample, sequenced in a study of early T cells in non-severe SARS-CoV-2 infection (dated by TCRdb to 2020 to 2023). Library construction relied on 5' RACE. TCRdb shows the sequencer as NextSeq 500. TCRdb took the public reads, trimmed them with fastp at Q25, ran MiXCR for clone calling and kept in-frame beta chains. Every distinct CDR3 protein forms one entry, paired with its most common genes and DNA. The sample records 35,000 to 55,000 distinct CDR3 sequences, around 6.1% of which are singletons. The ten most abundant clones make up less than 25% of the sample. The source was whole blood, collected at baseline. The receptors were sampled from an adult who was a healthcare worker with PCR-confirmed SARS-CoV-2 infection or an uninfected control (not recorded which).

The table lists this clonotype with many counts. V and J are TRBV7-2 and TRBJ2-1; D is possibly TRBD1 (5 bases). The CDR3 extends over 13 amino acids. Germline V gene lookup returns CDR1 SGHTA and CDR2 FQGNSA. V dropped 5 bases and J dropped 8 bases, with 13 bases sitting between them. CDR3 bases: TGTGCCAGCAGCCCTGGGGAAGGGGATGAGCAGTTCTTC. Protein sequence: CASSPGEGDEQFF.

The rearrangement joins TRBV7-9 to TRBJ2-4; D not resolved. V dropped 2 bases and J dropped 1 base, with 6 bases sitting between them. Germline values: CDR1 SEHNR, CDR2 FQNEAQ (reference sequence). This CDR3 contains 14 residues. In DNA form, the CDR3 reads TGTGCCAGCAGCTTAAGTGGGGCCAAAAACATTCAGTACTTC. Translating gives CASSLSGAKNIQYF.

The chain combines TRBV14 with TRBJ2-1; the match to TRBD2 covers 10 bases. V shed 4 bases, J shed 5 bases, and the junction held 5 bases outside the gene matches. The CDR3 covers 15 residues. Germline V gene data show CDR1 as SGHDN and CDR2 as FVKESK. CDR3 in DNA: TGTGCCAGCAGCCGAGGGGGACTAGCGAACAATGAGCAGTTCTTC. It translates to CASSRGGLANNEQFF. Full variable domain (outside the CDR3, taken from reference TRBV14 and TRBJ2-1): EAGVTQFPSHSVIEKGQTVTLRCDPISGHDNLYWYRRVMGKEIKFLLHFVKESKQDESGMPNNRFLAERTGGTYSTLKVQPAELEDSGVYFCASSRGGLANNEQFFGPGTRLTVL.

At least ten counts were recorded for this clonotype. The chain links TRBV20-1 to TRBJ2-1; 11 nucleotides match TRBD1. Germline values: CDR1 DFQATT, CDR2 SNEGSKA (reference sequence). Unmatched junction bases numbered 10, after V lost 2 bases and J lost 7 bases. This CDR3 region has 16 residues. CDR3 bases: TGCAGTGCTAGAATTAACGGACAGGGGGCTTGGAATGAGCAGTTCTTC. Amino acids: CSARINGQGAWNEQFF.

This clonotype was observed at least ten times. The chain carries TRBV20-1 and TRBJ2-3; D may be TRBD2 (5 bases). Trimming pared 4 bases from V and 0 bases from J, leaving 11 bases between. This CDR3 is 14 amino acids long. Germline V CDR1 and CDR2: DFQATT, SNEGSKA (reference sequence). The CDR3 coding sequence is TGCAGTGCTACGGACTTATCTAGCACAGATACGCAGTATTTT. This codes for CSATDLSSTDTQYF.

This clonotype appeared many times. The CDR3 reads CASSRLGGSGLSEQFF. The CDR3 DNA follows: TGTGCCAGCAGCCGGCTGGGCGGGAGTGGATTAAGTGAGCAGTTCTTC. This chain uses TRBV7-2 with TRBJ2-1, with 7 bases that match TRBD2. This CDR3 is 16 amino acids long. Per germline, CDR1 SGHTA and CDR2 FQGNSA. J gave up 9 bases and V 5 bases, and 16 bases lay outside the gene matches.

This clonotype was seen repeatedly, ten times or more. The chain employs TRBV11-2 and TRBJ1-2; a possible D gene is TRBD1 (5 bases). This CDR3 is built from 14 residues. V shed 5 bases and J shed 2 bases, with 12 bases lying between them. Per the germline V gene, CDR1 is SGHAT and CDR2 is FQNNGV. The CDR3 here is CASSPTGTNYGYTF. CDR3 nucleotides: TGTGCCAGCAGCCCCACGGGGACCAACTATGGCTACACCTTC.

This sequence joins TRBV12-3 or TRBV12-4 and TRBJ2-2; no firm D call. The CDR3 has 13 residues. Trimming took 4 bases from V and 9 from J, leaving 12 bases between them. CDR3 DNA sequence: TGTGCCAGCAGTTCCCAAGGTGGCCGGGAGCTGTTTTTT. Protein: CASSSQGGRELFF.

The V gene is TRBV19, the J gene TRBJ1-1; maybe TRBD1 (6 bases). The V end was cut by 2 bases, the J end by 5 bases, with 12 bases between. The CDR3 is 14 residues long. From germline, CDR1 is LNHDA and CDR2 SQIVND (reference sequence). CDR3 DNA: TGTGCCAGTAGTATAAGGGGGGAACGGACTGAAGCTTTCTTT. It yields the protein CASSIRGERTEAFF.

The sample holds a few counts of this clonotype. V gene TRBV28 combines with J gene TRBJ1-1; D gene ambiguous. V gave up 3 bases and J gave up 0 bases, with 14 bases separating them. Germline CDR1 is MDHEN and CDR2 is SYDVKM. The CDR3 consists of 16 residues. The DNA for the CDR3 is TGTGCCAGCAGTTTCTACTCCCCAGGCATGAACACTGAAGCTTTCTTT. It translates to CASSFYSPGMNTEAFF.

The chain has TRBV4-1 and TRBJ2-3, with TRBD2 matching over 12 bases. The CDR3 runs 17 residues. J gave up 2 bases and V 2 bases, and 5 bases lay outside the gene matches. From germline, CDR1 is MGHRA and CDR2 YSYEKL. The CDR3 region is CASSQTGLAGNTDTQYF. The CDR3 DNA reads TGCGCCAGCAGCCAAACAGGACTAGCGGGGAACACAGATACGCAGTATTTT.

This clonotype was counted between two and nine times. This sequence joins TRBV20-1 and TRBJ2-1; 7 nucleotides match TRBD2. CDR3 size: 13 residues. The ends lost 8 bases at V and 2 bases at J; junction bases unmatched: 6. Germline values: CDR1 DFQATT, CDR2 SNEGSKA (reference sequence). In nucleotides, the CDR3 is TGCAGTCCTTTACTAGCGACCTACAATGAGCAGTTCTTC. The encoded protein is CSPLLATYNEQFF.

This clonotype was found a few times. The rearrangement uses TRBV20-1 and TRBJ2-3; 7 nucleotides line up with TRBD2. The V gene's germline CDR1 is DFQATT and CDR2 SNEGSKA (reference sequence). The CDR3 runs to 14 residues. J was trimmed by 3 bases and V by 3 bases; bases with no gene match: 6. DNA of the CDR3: TGCAGTGCTAGGGACGGGGGGTCGACAGATACGCAGTATTTT. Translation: CSARDGGSTDTQYF.

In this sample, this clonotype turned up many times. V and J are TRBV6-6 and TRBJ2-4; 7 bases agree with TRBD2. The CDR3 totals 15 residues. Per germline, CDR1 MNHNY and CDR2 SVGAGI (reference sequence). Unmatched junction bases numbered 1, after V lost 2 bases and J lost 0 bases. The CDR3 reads CASSYGGEAKNIQYF. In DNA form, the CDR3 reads TGTGCCAGCAGTTACGGGGGGGAAGCCAAAAACATTCAGTACTTC.

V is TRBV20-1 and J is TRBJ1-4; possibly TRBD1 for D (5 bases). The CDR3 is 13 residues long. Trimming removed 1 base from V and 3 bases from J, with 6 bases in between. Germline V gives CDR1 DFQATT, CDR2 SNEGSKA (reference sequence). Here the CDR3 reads CSARGGPNEKLFF. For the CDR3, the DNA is TGCAGTGCTAGAGGGGGCCCTAATGAAAAACTGTTTTTT.

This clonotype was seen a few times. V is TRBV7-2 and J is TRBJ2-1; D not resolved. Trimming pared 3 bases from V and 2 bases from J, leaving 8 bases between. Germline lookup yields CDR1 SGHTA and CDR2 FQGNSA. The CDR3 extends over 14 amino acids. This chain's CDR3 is CASSFGRTYNEQFF. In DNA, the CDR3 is TGTGCCAGCAGCTTCGGCAGAACCTACAATGAGCAGTTCTTC.

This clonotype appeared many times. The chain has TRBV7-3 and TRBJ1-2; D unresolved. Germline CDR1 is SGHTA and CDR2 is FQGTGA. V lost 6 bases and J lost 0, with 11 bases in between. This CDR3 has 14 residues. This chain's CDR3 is CASSKDRANYGYTF. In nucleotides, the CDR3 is TGTGCCAGCAGTAAAGATCGAGCTAACTATGGCTACACCTTC.